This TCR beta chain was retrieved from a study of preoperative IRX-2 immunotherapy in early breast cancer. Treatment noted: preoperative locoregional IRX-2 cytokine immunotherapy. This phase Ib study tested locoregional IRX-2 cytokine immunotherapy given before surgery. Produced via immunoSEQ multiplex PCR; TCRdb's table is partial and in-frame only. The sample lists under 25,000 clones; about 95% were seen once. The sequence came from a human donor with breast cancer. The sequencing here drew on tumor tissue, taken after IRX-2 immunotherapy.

CDR3 nucleotide sequence: TGTGCCATCGGAACGAATGAGCAGTTCTTC. Translated: CAIGTNEQFF. This chain connects TRBV10-3 to TRBJ2-1; D call uncertain. This CDR3 has 10 residues. The V gene's germline CDR1 is ENHRY and CDR2 SYGVKD. V dropped 8 bases and J dropped 7 bases, with 6 bases sitting between them.